This T cell receptor beta chain was recovered during a study of blood T cell repertoires in COVID-19. Study-level background: T cells, B-cell-depleted T cells, or PBMCs supplied cDNA or gDNA.

TCRdb's table, derived via immunoSEQ multiplex PCR, lists solely in-frame clones and lacks some. Among about 66,000 clones listed, about 91% were seen once. The sample consisted of peripheral blood. This sequence originates from a woman between 65 and 79 years old with acute or convalescent COVID-19.

CDR3 sequence reads: CASGRGERNTEAFF. CDR3 bases: TGTGCCAGCGGCCGCGGGGAGCGGAACACTGAAGCTTTCTTT. The rearrangement links TRBV27 to TRBJ1-1; D is ambiguous. The CDR3 spans 14 residues. V gave up 8 bases and J gave up 1 base, with 14 bases separating them. Germline CDR1 MNHEY, CDR2 SMNVEV (reference sequence).